This T cell receptor beta chain was captured in a study of blood T cells in healthy people across ages. V shed 4 bases and J shed 1 base, with 12 bases lying between them. The CDR3 has 14 residues. Germline values: CDR1 SGHRS, CDR2 YFSETQ. The second PCR ran 7 to 11 cycles with a sample-barcoded 5' primer and J-beta primers. TCRdb passed the 5' RACE reads through MiXCR, listing each CDR3 protein once. Of 850,000 to 1,300,000 distinct CDR3 sequences listed, roughly 45% were seen once; the top ten hold under 20%. Sequencing used blood. The sequence was obtained from a woman aged 60-75 years in good health. The gene calls are TRBV5-1 and TRBJ2-7; D might be TRBD1 (6 bases). The CDR3 coding sequence is TGCGCCAGCAGCGTCCCGACAGGTTCCTACGAGCAGTACTTC. This gives the protein CASSVPTGSYEQYF.